A selection of T cell receptor beta chains follows, all from one sample in a study of cytomegalovirus exposure and HLA in healthy donors. Assay: immunoSEQ multiplex PCR; the TCRdb copy retains only in-frame clones and omits some. The sample comprises about 160,000 clones, more than 70% of which are singletons, and over 1.1% rests with the top ten. Sequenced input: PBMCs. All receptors come from a man between 60 and 75 years old in good health and CMV-seronegative. Both conserved end residues are part of each CDR3. The D gene is left open where the match is weak. Clone size, where shown, is once, few, many, or a class for clones that have expanded.

clone_size	cdr3_length	d_call	v_call	j_call	cdr3_nt	cdr3_aa
NA	12	NA	TRBV7-8	TRBJ2-7	TGTGCCAGCAGCCCTAGAGTCTACGAGCAGTACTTC	CASSPRVYEQYF
NA	16	NA	TRBV7-2	TRBJ1-4	TGTGCCAGCAGCTCCTCATTAGGCCCGGCGGATGAAAAACTGTTTTTT	CASSSSLGPADEKLFF
NA	13	NA	TRBV5-6	TRBJ2-7	TGTGCCAGCAGCTTGGTGGGGAGCCCCGAGCAGTACTTC	CASSLVGSPEQYF
NA	14	NA	TRBV28	TRBJ1-1	TGTGCCAGCAGTATCCCAGTGTCAGGTACTGAAGCTTTCTTT	CASSIPVSGTEAFF
NA	17	TRBD1	TRBV7-8	TRBJ1-2	TGTGCCAGCAGATCCTTATTCGGGACAGGGGGCGCCTATGGCTACACCTTC	CASRSLFGTGGAYGYTF
NA	15	TRBD1	TRBV19	TRBJ1-2	TGTGCCAGTAGCGAAACCGGGACAGGGTATCGGGGCTACACCTTC	CASSETGTGYRGYTF
NA	17	NA	TRBV28	TRBJ1-5	TGTGCCAGTAGTTTGACCACAGGATGGAATAGCAATCAGCCCCAGCATTTT	CASSLTTGWNSNQPQHF
NA	13	NA	TRBV7-8	TRBJ2-1	TGTGCCAGCAGCTTATTAGCCTACAATGAGCAGTTCTTC	CASSLLAYNEQFF
few	16	NA	TRBV9	TRBJ1-6	TGTGCCAGCAGCGTATTACAGAGCTCCTATAATTCACCCCTCCACTTT	CASSVLQSSYNSPLHF
NA	14	NA	TRBV2	TRBJ1-1	TGTGCCAGCGGATTCGGAGGGTTGGGAACTGAAGCTTTCTTT	CASGFGGLGTEAFF
NA	16	TRBD2	TRBV7-6	TRBJ2-3	TGTGCCAGCAGCCTCCTCGGCGGGGGGCGCACAGATACGCAGTATTTT	CASSLLGGGRTDTQYF
NA	12	NA	TRBV6-6	TRBJ2-3	TGTGCCAGCAGACAGGGCGCAGATACGCAGTATTTT	CASRQGADTQYF
NA	13	NA	TRBV7-8	TRBJ1-1	TGTGCCAGCAGCTTCACAGAGAACACTGAAGCTTTCTTT	CASSFTENTEAFF
NA	18	TRBD2	TRBV5-1	TRBJ2-3	TGCGCCAGCAGCTTGAGATGGGGCGGGGGGGGATCCACAGATACGCAGTATTTT	CASSLRWGGGGSTDTQYF
NA	15	NA	TRBV7-2	TRBJ1-1	TGTGCCAGCAGCTTAGCGCTAACGGGAAACACTGAAGCTTTCTTT	CASSLALTGNTEAFF
NA	12	NA	TRBV29-1	TRBJ2-3	TGCAGCGTTCGGGGGGCCGTGGATACGCAGTATTTT	CSVRGAVDTQYF
NA	16	NA	TRBV28	TRBJ1-2	TGTGCCAGCAGTTCCCCGGGGAAGGGCCTTAACTATGGCTACACCTTC	CASSSPGKGLNYGYTF
NA	15	NA	TRBV5-1	TRBJ1-4	TGCGCCAGCAGCTTGGATCCCGCAGGGGATGAAAAACTGTTTTTT	CASSLDPAGDEKLFF
few	12	NA	TRBV6-5	TRBJ1-2	TGTGCCAGCAGGAACACCAACTATGGCTACACCTTC	CASRNTNYGYTF